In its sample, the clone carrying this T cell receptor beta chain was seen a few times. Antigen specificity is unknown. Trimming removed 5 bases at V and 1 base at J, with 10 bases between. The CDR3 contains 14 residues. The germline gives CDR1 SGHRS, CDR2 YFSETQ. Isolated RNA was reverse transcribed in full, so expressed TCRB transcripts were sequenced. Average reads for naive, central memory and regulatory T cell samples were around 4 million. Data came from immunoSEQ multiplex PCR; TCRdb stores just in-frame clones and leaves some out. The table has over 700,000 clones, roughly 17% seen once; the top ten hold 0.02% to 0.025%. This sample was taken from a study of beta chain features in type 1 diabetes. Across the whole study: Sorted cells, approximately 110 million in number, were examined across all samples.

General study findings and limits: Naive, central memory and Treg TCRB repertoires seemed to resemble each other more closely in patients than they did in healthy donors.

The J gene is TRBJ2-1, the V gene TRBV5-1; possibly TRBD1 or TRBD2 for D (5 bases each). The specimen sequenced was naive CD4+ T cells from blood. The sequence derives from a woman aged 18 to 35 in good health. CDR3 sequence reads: CASSRGTSYNEQFF. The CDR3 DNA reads TGCGCCAGCAGTCGTGGGACGTCCTACAATGAGCAGTTCTTC.